The 26 T cell receptor beta chains given below trace back to one sample, sequenced in a study of vaccination and CD4 T cells after COVID-19. No cognate antigen is known for these TCRs. Cultured CD4+ T cell DNA was sequenced using the Oncomine TCR Beta short-read assay. TCRdb called the PCR reads again in MiXCR, with one record for every CDR3 protein. The repertoire has 10,000 to 15,000 distinct CDR3 sequences, more than 55% of them found once; the top ten carry 10% to 15%. Stated treatment: approximately nine-day PBMC culture with coronavirus spike peptide pools or control peptides (ViraFEST assay). The sample taken for sequencing was CD4+ T cells from blood, cultured in vitro. The receptors were gathered from a human donor who had recovered from COVID-19.

In its sample, this clonotype was seen a few times. The V gene is TRBV10-3, the J gene TRBJ1-5; the D gene is possibly TRBD1 (6 bases). This CDR3 spans 11 amino acids. The V gene's germline CDR1 is ENHRY and CDR2 SYGVKD. With 6 bases removed from V and 6 bases from J, the gap between germline ends came to 6 bases. CDR3 in amino acids: CAIRTGQPQHF. CDR3 sequence (DNA): TGTGCCATCAGGACAGGTCAGCCCCAGCATTTT.

The chain joins TRBV30 to TRBJ2-1, with D perhaps TRBD2 (5 bases). V lost 5 bases and J 4 bases, leaving 12 bases between the germline ends. Germline V gives CDR1 GTSNPN, CDR2 SVGIG (reference sequence). The length of the CDR3 is 13 residues. The CDR3 sequence is CAWGSGRYNEQFF. CDR3 sequence (DNA): TGTGCCTGGGGCAGCGGAAGGTACAATGAGCAGTTCTTC.

This clonotype was observed a handful of times. The chain uses TRBV20-1 and TRBJ2-7; D might be TRBD1 (5 bases). The CDR3 consists of 12 residues. The germline V gene has CDR1 DFQATT and CDR2 SNEGSKA (reference sequence). In DNA, the CDR3 is TGCAGGCCCGTAGGGGCGCGACACGAGCAGTACTTC. Its protein is CRPVGARHEQYF.

Only a few counts were recorded for this clonotype. The chain employs TRBV15 and TRBJ1-4, with TRBD1 matching over 9 bases. Trimming took 3 bases from V and 8 from J; bases not matched to a gene: 10. The CDR3 covers 16 residues. The germline V gene encodes CDR1 LNHNV and CDR2 YYDKDF (reference sequence). The CDR3 loop reads CATSRGNRGHLEKLFF. The CDR3 region has the DNA TGTGCCACCAGCAGGGGCAACAGGGGGCATTTGGAAAAACTGTTTTTT.

CDR3 sequence: CASSRYADSNQPQHF. In DNA form, the CDR3 reads TGTGCCAGTAGTAGGTACGCCGATAGCAATCAGCCCCAGCATTTT. The V gene is TRBV19, the J gene TRBJ1-5; D uncertain. CDR1 LNHDA and CDR2 SQIVND come from the germline V gene (reference sequence). The CDR3 spans 15 residues. V was clipped by 4 bases and J by 0 bases, with 10 bases between them.

The chain couples TRBV16 to TRBJ1-5; weak D call: TRBD1 (5 bases). Germline V gene sequence: CDR1 KGHSY, CDR2 FQNENV. This CDR3 has 15 amino acids. The V and J ends lost 1 base and 4 bases respectively, with 11 bases between them. The CDR3 loop is CASSQFPQGNQPQHF. Here the CDR3 DNA reads TGTGCCAGCAGCCAATTCCCCCAGGGAAATCAGCCCCAGCATTTT.

This sequence joins TRBV20-1 and TRBJ1-5, with D tentatively TRBD1 (6 bases). Germline assignment: CDR1 DFQATT and CDR2 SNEGSKA (reference sequence). The CDR3 has 12 amino acids. V lost 8 bases and J 6 bases, leaving 14 bases between the germline ends. The CDR3 loop reads CSLYRAGQPQHF. In nucleotides, the CDR3 is TGCAGTCTTTACAGGGCTGGTCAGCCCCAGCATTTT.

This clonotype was seen only a few times. The chain links TRBV20-1 to TRBJ2-2; D might be TRBD2 (6 bases). Trimming removed 2 bases from V and 1 base from J, with 14 bases in between. CDR3 size: 16 residues. CDR1 and CDR2 (germline): DFQATT, SNEGSKA (reference sequence). CDR3 DNA: TGCAGTGCTAGACTCTGGCGGGACCAGAACACCGGGGAGCTGTTTTTT. Protein: CSARLWRDQNTGELFF.

The chain joins TRBV28 to TRBJ1-6; D is ambiguous. V lost 10 bases and J 0 bases, leaving 4 bases between the germline ends. Germline CDR1 and CDR2: MDHEN and SYDVKM. CDR3 length: 12 residues. CDR3 in amino acids: CAKSSYNSPLHF. The CDR3 DNA reads as TGTGCCAAGAGCTCCTATAATTCACCCCTCCACTTT.

This chain uses TRBV5-1 with TRBJ2-2; 9 nucleotides match TRBD1. The J segment lost 7 bases and the V segment lost 4 bases, leaving 8 bases of the junction unmatched. The CDR3 is 15 residues long. The V gene's germline CDR1 is SGHRS and CDR2 YFSETQ. This CDR3 is CASSETGGMIGELFF. The CDR3 DNA sequence: TGCGCCAGCAGCGAGACAGGGGGTATGATCGGGGAGCTGTTTTTT.

The chain has TRBV7-2 and TRBJ1-4; a possible D gene is TRBD1 (6 bases). Per the germline V gene, CDR1 is SGHTA and CDR2 is FQGNSA. The CDR3 contains 16 residues. V dropped 5 bases and J dropped 4 bases, with 17 bases sitting between them. The CDR3 here is CASSRPDLGGNEKLFF. The CDR3 nucleotides read TGTGCCAGCAGCCGTCCGGACCTAGGGGGTAATGAAAAACTGTTTTTT.

The chain has TRBV28 and TRBJ2-5; 9 nucleotides agree with TRBD2. J was trimmed by 1 base and V by 6 bases; bases with no gene match: 0. The germline V gene has CDR1 MDHEN and CDR2 SYDVKM. This CDR3 is built from 13 residues. DNA of the CDR3: TGTGCCAGCAGGGGACTAGCCCAAGAGACCCAGTACTTC. Translating it yields CASRGLAQETQYF.

V gene TRBV5-4 combines with J gene TRBJ2-5, with D possibly being TRBD2 (7 bases). The CDR3 is 15 amino acids. CDR1 and CDR2 (germline): SGHNT, YYREEE (reference sequence). V was shortened by 4 bases and J by 5 bases, with 18 bases between the two germline ends. The CDR3 region has the DNA TGTGCCAGCAGCCCGGGGGGCCTATCCCAGGAGACCCAGTACTTC. This gives the protein CASSPGGLSQETQYF.

This clonotype came up a few times. The chain links TRBV10-1 to TRBJ1-5; D is undetermined. The CDR3 consists of 13 residues. Germline V gene sequence: CDR1 WNHNN, CDR2 SYGVQD (reference sequence). V gave up 11 bases and J gave up 4 bases, with 15 bases separating them. CDR3 loop: CAGEDPRNQPQHF. The CDR3 bases are TGCGCCGGGGAGGACCCTCGGAATCAGCCCCAGCATTTT.

The CDR3 DNA is TGCAGTGCTAGACGTGGGGGAGCGGGAGCTTCAAACAATGAGCAGTTCTTC. Protein: CSARRGGAGASNNEQFF. This chain uses TRBV20-1 with TRBJ2-1, with 8 nucleotides matching TRBD2. This CDR3 contains 17 residues. Germline CDR1 and CDR2: DFQATT and SNEGSKA (reference sequence). V shed 2 bases and J 5 bases; nucleotides not matched to a gene: 14.

The chain has TRBV7-9 and TRBJ2-3, with 14 bases lining up with TRBD2. V lost 6 bases, J lost 4 bases, and 6 bases stayed unmatched. The germline CDR1 and CDR2 sequences are SEHNR and FQNEAQ (reference sequence). The CDR3 sequence is 16 residues long. The CDR3 DNA reads TGTGCCAGCAGTTCCGGACTAGCGGGAGGAGCAGATACGCAGTATTTT. Its translation is CASSSGLAGGADTQYF.

This clonotype has more than one count but fewer than ten. This chain uses TRBV21-1 with TRBJ1-1; TRBD1, the table's D call, lacks a check against the DNA. TRBV21-1 is a pseudogene segment. This CDR3 region has 11 residues. The CDR3 DNA reads as TGTGCCAGCAGGACGGGGGGTGAAGCTTTCTTT. Translated, it gives CASRTGGEAFF.

V and J are TRBV18 and TRBJ2-5; TRBD2 matches at 8 bases. J gave up 0 bases and V 2 bases, and 5 bases lay outside the gene matches. This CDR3 spans 16 amino acids. Germline lookup yields CDR1 KGHSH and CDR2 LQKENI. CDR3 nucleotide sequence: TGTGCCAGCTCACCAAGGGTAGCGGGATACCAAGAGACCCAGTACTTC. It translates to CASSPRVAGYQETQYF.

This clonotype came up once. This chain joins TRBV4-1 and TRBJ2-7; 8 nucleotides agree with TRBD1. V dropped 4 bases and J dropped 0; count of bases not matched to a gene: 8. This CDR3 is built from 16 residues. Per germline, CDR1 MGHRA and CDR2 YSYEKL. This CDR3 reads CASSLRPGQDSYEQYF. CDR3 in DNA: TGCGCCAGCAGCCTGCGCCCGGGACAGGACTCCTACGAGCAGTACTTC.

The J gene is TRBJ1-2, the V gene TRBV6-1; D ambiguous. Germline CDR1 reads MNHNS; CDR2 reads SASEGT. The V end was cut by 6 bases, the J end by 4 bases, with 15 bases between. The CDR3 loop spans 14 amino acids. The DNA of the CDR3 is TGTGCCAGCAGATGGGATGAGGGAGGCTATGGCTACACCTTC. It is translated as CASRWDEGGYGYTF.

V and J are TRBV7-2 and TRBJ1-3, with D maybe TRBD1 (5 bases). This CDR3 region has 16 residues. The germline V and J ends were trimmed by 6 bases and 0 bases, with 15 bases remaining between them. The germline gives CDR1 SGHTA, CDR2 FQGNSA. The CDR3 region is CASRPGGPLSGNTIYF. The CDR3 nucleotides are TGTGCCAGCAGACCCGGGGGACCGCTCTCTGGAAACACCATATATTTT.

This clonotype appeared a few times. The chain uses TRBV2 and TRBJ1-2; D remains ambiguous. V was clipped by 7 bases and J by 7 bases, with 16 bases between them. CDR1 and CDR2 from the germline V gene are SNHLY and FYNNEI. The CDR3 consists of 13 residues. CDR3 bases: TGTGCCAGCATTAGTCTACCTCGGGGTGGCTACACCTTC. It codes for CASISLPRGGYTF.

The chain couples TRBV12-3 or TRBV12-4 to TRBJ1-6, with D unclear. The V end lost 3 bases, the J end lost 9 bases, and 18 bases lay between the germline ends. The CDR3 sequence is 16 residues long. The CDR3 here is CASSLEGSVLGSPLHF. CDR3 coding DNA: TGTGCCAGCAGTTTGGAGGGTTCGGTCCTAGGTTCACCCCTCCACTTT.

This sequence joins TRBV4-1 and TRBJ2-1; 10 bases match TRBD2. This CDR3 has 19 amino acids. The V gene's germline CDR1 is MGHRA and CDR2 YSYEKL. V lost 2 bases and J lost 5; bases outside the gene matches: 15. CDR3 protein: CASSQIISLALAGNNEQFF. In DNA form, the CDR3 reads TGCGCCAGCAGCCAAATCATATCGCTCGCACTAGCGGGGAACAATGAGCAGTTCTTC.

The chain is built from TRBV29-1 and TRBJ2-7; 13 bases map to TRBD2. The CDR3 extends over 16 amino acids. In germline, CDR1 is SQVTM, CDR2 ANQGSEA. The trim removed 6 bases at V and 6 bases at J, leaving 14 bases unmatched. This CDR3 is CSVIPGLAGDHGEQYF. CDR3 coding DNA: TGCAGCGTCATTCCCGGACTAGCGGGAGATCACGGCGAGCAGTACTTC.

This clonotype was picked up a small number of times. The CDR3 sequence is CSASTGQGSTDTQYF. CDR3 DNA: TGCAGTGCAAGCACTGGACAGGGGAGCACAGATACGCAGTATTTT. The J gene is TRBJ2-3, the V gene TRBV20-1; 9 bases agree with TRBD1. V lost 6 bases, J lost 0 bases, and 7 bases stayed unmatched. CDR3 length equals 15 residues. Germline CDR1 DFQATT, CDR2 SNEGSKA (reference sequence).